Sequencing of this T cell receptor (beta chain) was carried out in a study of T cell responses to AZD1222 COVID-19 vaccine. Data came from immunoSEQ multiplex PCR; TCRdb stores just in-frame clones and leaves some out. The sample lists about 83,000 clones; roughly 90% were seen once. Comment on this clone: Its antigen remains unidentified.

This CDR3 is 14 amino acids long. The germline gives CDR1 ENHRY, CDR2 SYGVKD. V lost 6 bases and J 2 bases, leaving 14 bases between the germline ends. Study-wide findings and caveats: The study reported that nearly half of spike-specific TCRs target unmutated variant regions. Females outnumbered males among donors, who were mostly white British; clonal diversity was possibly underestimated.

Source: peripheral blood, taken on day 0 of MenACWY control vaccination. The TCR sequence derives from an adult in good health. The V and J genes are TRBV10-3 and TRBJ2-7; the D gene is possibly TRBD2 (5 bases). DNA of the CDR3: TGTGCCATCAGCGATCCCCGGGATACCTACGAGCAGTACTTC. Protein sequence: CAISDPRDTYEQYF.